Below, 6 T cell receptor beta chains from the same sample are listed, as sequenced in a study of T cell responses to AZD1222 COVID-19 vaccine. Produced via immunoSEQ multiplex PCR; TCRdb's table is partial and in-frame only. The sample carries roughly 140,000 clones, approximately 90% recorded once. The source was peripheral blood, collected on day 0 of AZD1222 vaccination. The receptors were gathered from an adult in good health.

As DNA, the CDR3 is TGTGCCAGCAGTTACGGGCAGCGGAGGAACACTGAAGCTTTCTTT. Its protein product is CASSYGQRRNTEAFF. V is TRBV6-5 and J is TRBJ1-1, with D uncertain. Trimming pared 2 bases from V and 1 base from J, leaving 11 bases between. Germline V CDR1 and CDR2: MNHEY, SVGAGI. The CDR3 covers 15 residues.

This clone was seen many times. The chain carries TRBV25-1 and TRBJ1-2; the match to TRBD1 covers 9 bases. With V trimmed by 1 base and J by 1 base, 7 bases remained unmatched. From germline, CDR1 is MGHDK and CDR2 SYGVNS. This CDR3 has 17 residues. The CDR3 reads CASSELQGAEVNYGYTF. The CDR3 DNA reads TGTGCCAGCAGTGAATTACAGGGGGCAGAGGTTAACTATGGCTACACCTTC.

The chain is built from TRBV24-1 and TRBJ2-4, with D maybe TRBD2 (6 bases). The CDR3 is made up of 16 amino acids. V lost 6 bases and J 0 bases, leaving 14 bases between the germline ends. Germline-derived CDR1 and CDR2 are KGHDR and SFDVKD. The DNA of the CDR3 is TGTGCCACCAGTCCCGGGACTTACCTAGCCAAAAACATTCAGTACTTC. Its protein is CATSPGTYLAKNIQYF.

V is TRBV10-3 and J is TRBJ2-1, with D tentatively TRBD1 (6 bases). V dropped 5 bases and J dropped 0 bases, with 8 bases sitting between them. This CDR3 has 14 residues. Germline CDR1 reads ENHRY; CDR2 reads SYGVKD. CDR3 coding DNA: TGTGCCATCAGTAACAGGGTCTCCTACAATGAGCAGTTCTTC. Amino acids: CAISNRVSYNEQFF.

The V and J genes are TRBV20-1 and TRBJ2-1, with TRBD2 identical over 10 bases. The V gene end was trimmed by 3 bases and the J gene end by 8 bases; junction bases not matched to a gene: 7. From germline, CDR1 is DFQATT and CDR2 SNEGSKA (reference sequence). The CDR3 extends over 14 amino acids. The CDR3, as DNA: TGCAGTGCTAGTCAACTAGCGGGGTCCCATGAGCAGTTCTTC. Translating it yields CSASQLAGSHEQFF.

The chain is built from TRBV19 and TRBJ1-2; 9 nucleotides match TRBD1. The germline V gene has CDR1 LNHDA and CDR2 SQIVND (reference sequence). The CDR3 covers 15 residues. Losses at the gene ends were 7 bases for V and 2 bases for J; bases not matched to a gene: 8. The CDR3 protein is CASTRRTGENYGYTF. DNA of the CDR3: TGTGCCAGTACCCGAAGGACAGGGGAAAACTATGGCTACACCTTC.